This T cell receptor (beta chain) was sequenced in a study of post-analysis software for immune sequencing data. Germline CDR1 is SGHTA and CDR2 is FQGNSA. V lost 0 bases to trimming and J lost 1 base, with 11 bases between them. The CDR3 totals 16 residues. Of note for this clonotype: Its antigen remains unknown.

General study findings and limits: Controls had lower frequencies than patients of roughly five TRBV segments, which included TRBV5-6, TRBV5-1 and TRBV20-1. F measure showed strong co-clustering of same-batch samples.

TCR beta libraries were prepared from cDNA with unique molecular identifiers. With roughly 1 to 10 million T cells as the source, about half a million cDNA molecules resulted. MiXCR, run by TCRdb on the PCR reads, gives a single entry per CDR3 protein. Of hundreds of thousands of distinct CDR3 sequences listed, 30% are singletons. The material sequenced was blood. V is TRBV7-2 and J is TRBJ2-3; TRBD1 is a possible D gene (5 bases). The TCR originated in a girl between 10 and 17 years old with multiple sclerosis. The CDR3 DNA is TGTGCCAGCAGCTTAGCTGGTTTAGGGGGCACAGATACGCAGTATTTT. Translating it yields CASSLAGLGGTDTQYF. Full variable domain (missing parts from reference TRBV7-2 and TRBJ2-3): GAGVSQSPSNKVTEKGKDVELRCDPISGHTALYWYRQSLGQGLEFLIYFQGNSAPDKSGLPSDRFSAERTGGSVSTLTIQRTQQEDSAVYLCASSLAGLGGTDTQYFGPGTRLTVL.